A single sample gave rise to the 11 T cell receptor beta chains below, sequenced in a study of T-cell memory formation after mild COVID-19. TCRdb passed the 5' RACE reads through MiXCR, listing each CDR3 protein once. Of over 150,000 distinct CDR3 sequences listed, around 13% are singletons. The sequencing input was PBMCs or a T cell subset sorted from them (not recorded which). The receptors derive from a young man who had mild COVID-19 (a few samples of this study predate the infection). Cell type and time point are not known.

This clonotype has just a few counts. The chain carries TRBV3-1 and TRBJ1-1; 9 bases fit TRBD1. The CDR3 runs to 15 residues. The ends lost 4 bases at V and 6 bases at J; junction bases unmatched: 9. Germline-derived CDR1 and CDR2 are LGHDT and YNNKEL (reference sequence). In DNA form, the CDR3 reads TGTGCCAGCAGCCCTCCGGGACAGGGATACCCTGAAGCTTTCTTT. Translated: CASSPPGQGYPEAFF.

This clonotype was detected only a few times. V gene TRBV5-1 combines with J gene TRBJ2-1; weak D call: TRBD1 (6 bases). The germline V gene has CDR1 SGHRS and CDR2 YFSETQ. Trimming took 4 bases from V and 7 from J, leaving 12 bases between them. There are 13 residues in the CDR3. CDR3: CASSQGFGNEQFF. The CDR3 DNA follows: TGCGCCAGCAGCCAGGGGTTTGGGAATGAGCAGTTCTTC.

The chain joins TRBV5-6 to TRBJ1-5; D remains unclear. CDR1 is SGHDT, CDR2 YYEEEE, per germline. V was clipped by 2 bases and J by 5 bases, with 20 bases between them. The CDR3 is 17 amino acids. CDR3 nucleotide sequence: TGTGCCAGCAGCTTTCGGTCAGTGACACTTCCAGATCAGCCCCAGCATTTT. It codes for CASSFRSVTLPDQPQHF. Variable domain in full (rest from reference TRBV5-6 and TRBJ1-5): DAGVTQSPTHLIKTRGQQVTLRCSPKSGHDTVSWYQQALGQGPQFIFQYYEEEERQRGNFPDRFSGHQFPNYSSELNVNALLLGDSALYLCASSFRSVTLPDQPQHFGDGTRLSIL.

This clonotype turned up a few times. The chain couples TRBV4-3 to TRBJ1-1; D uncertain. Germline lookup yields CDR1 LGHNA and CDR2 YSLEER. There are 13 residues in the CDR3. The ends were cut back, 0 bases at V and 3 bases at J, with 5 bases in the middle. The CDR3 DNA sequence: TGCGCCAGCAGCCAAGATTATTACACTGAAGCTTTCTTT. Its translation: CASSQDYYTEAFF.

The J gene is TRBJ1-4, the V gene TRBV7-2; tentatively, D is TRBD1 (5 bases). The CDR3 spans 14 residues. Deletions cut 1 base from V and 7 bases from J, with 10 bases between. Germline V gene data show CDR1 as SGHTA and CDR2 as FQGNSA. CDR3 region: CASSLGRGTEKLFF. CDR3 bases: TGTGCCAGCAGCTTAGGGAGGGGTACTGAAAAACTGTTTTTT.

This clonotype was found a few times. The chain links TRBV20-1 to TRBJ2-4; a weak D match, TRBD1 (7 bases). The germline CDR1 and CDR2 sequences are DFQATT and SNEGSKA (reference sequence). Between the trimmed V and J ends, which lost 3 bases and 6 bases, there was a span of 15 bases. This CDR3 spans 14 amino acids. The CDR3, as DNA: TGCAGTGCTAGCCCGGGGGCAGGGGGAAACATTCAGTACTTC. Amino acid sequence: CSASPGAGGNIQYF.

Concerning this clonotype itself: At one end, the junction sequence differs from germline, possibly due to a read error. The chain couples TRBV7-2 to TRBJ2-2; 8 bases line up with TRBD1. The CDR3 loop spans 16 amino acids. Germline values: CDR1 SGHTA, CDR2 FQGNSA. This chain's CDR3 is CASSPRAGGGTGELIF. DNA for the CDR3: TGTGCCAGCAGCCCAAGGGCAGGGGGCGGCACCGGGGAGCTGATTTTT.

Only a few counts were recorded for this clonotype. The chain recombines TRBV7-2 with TRBJ2-3, with a tentative D call TRBD1 (6 bases). V lost 4 bases and J lost 7, with 9 bases in between. This CDR3 comprises 12 residues. Germline V gene lookup returns CDR1 SGHTA and CDR2 FQGNSA. As DNA, the CDR3 is TGTGCCAGCAGCTCACAGGGTTATACGCAGTATTTT. Its translation is CASSSQGYTQYF. Filled out from reference TRBV7-2 and TRBJ2-3, the complete variable domain reads GAGVSQSPSNKVTEKGKDVELRCDPISGHTALYWYRQSLGQGLEFLIYFQGNSAPDKSGLPSDRFSAERTGGSVSTLTIQRTQQEDSAVYLCASSSQGYTQYFGPGTRLTVL.

The chain has TRBV20-1 and TRBJ2-1; 8 bases map to TRBD2. This CDR3 region has 13 residues. In germline, CDR1 is DFQATT, CDR2 SNEGSKA (reference sequence). V was clipped by 2 bases and J by 5 bases; unmatched bases: 2. Written as DNA, the CDR3 is TGCAGTGCTAGACCAGCGGGGGACAATGAGCAGTTCTTC. It specifies CSARPAGDNEQFF.

V and J are TRBV20-1 and TRBJ1-1; 10 nucleotides agree with TRBD1. Germline V gene sequence: CDR1 DFQATT, CDR2 SNEGSKA (reference sequence). The CDR3 extends over 13 amino acids. V shed 6 bases and J 1 base; nucleotides not matched to a gene: 2. The CDR3 DNA reads as TGCAGTGCCAGGGACAGGGGGAACACTGAAGCTTTCTTT. This gives the protein CSARDRGNTEAFF.

This clonotype has more than one count but fewer than ten. This rearrangement joins TRBV27 to TRBJ2-5; D might be TRBD1 (6 bases). CDR1 MNHEY and CDR2 SMNVEV come from the germline V gene (reference sequence). The CDR3 loop spans 13 amino acids. The V gene lost 6 bases and the J gene lost 5 bases, with 13 bases spanning the gap. Here the CDR3 reads CASRLQGGETQYF. In nucleotides, the CDR3 is TGTGCCAGCAGGTTACAGGGTGGGGAGACCCAGTACTTC.